Described below is a single T cell receptor beta chain sequence and its context. Its antigen is not known. Cultured CD4+ T cell DNA underwent sequencing with the Oncomine TCR Beta short-read assay. One entry per CDR3 protein, called by TCRdb with MiXCR from the PCR reads. This sample has 8,500 to 14,000 distinct CDR3 sequences, with about 40% found just once. The sample originates from a study of vaccination and CD4 T cells after COVID-19. Treatment in this sample: roughly ten-day PBMC culture with coronavirus spike peptide pools or control peptides (ViraFEST assay). Material: CD4+ T cells from blood, cultured in vitro. The source is a human donor who had recovered from COVID-19.

CDR3 nucleotide sequence: TGTGCCAGCTCACCACACCGGACCTTGGATGAGCAGTTCTTC. Protein product: CASSPHRTLDEQFF. The chain is built from TRBV18 and TRBJ2-1; D not certain. V lost 1 base and J lost 8, with 12 bases in between. CDR1 KGHSH and CDR2 LQKENI come from the germline V gene. This CDR3 spans 14 amino acids.